One and the same sample provided the 5 T cell receptor beta chains below, sequenced in a study of OX40 agonist ivuxolimab in advanced cancers. Produced via immunoSEQ multiplex PCR; TCRdb's table is partial and in-frame only. The sample consists of some 30,000 clones, roughly 89% of them appearing once. The material was CD4+ or CD8+ T cells sorted from blood, obtained in a trial of the OX40 agonist ivuxolimab. All receptors come from an adult with an advanced solid tumor such as melanoma, head and neck, liver or kidney cancer.

This chain links TRBV7-3 with TRBJ1-2, with D unclear. Germline CDR1 and CDR2: SGHTA and FQGTGA. The CDR3 runs 15 residues. V lost 3 bases to trimming and J lost 4 bases, with 15 bases between them. CDR3 sequence (DNA): TGTGCCAGCAGCTTCCTTCACCAGACTTTCTATGGCTACACCTTC. It encodes CASSFLHQTFYGYTF. The full variable domain, with the rest looked up from reference TRBV7-3 and TRBJ1-2, is GAGVSQTPSNKVTEKGKYVELRCDPISGHTALYWYRQSLGQGPEFLIYFQGTGAADDSGLPNDRFFAVRPEGSVSTLKIQRTERGDSAVYLCASSFLHQTFYGYTFGSGTRLTVV.

This sequence joins TRBV7-9 and TRBJ1-1; D remains unclear. The germline V gene encodes CDR1 SEHNR and CDR2 FQNEAQ (reference sequence). The V end was cut by 8 bases, the J end by 3 bases, with 7 bases between. This CDR3 contains 11 residues. CDR3 amino acids: CASWVYTEAFF. CDR3 sequence (DNA): TGTGCCAGCTGGGTTTACACTGAAGCTTTCTTT.

The CDR3 region is CASPPDAGSYEQYF. The CDR3 region has the DNA TGTGCCAGCCCCCCGGACGCGGGGTCCTACGAGCAGTACTTC. The chain uses TRBV7-9 and TRBJ2-7; tentatively, D is TRBD2 (6 bases). The V and J ends lost 8 bases and 1 base respectively, with 15 bases between them. Germline V gene lookup returns CDR1 SEHNR and CDR2 FQNEAQ (reference sequence). CDR3 length: 14 amino acids.

The chain carries TRBV28 and TRBJ1-1; no reliable D call. Per the germline V gene, CDR1 is MDHEN and CDR2 is SYDVKM. The ends were cut back, 8 bases at V and 1 base at J, with 8 bases in the middle. This CDR3 spans 12 amino acids. CDR3 nucleotide sequence: TGTGCCAGCCGCGTGGCGAACACTGAAGCTTTCTTT. Protein sequence: CASRVANTEAFF.

The genes are TRBV5-6 and TRBJ2-7; D uncertain. The CDR3 has 12 residues. Germline V gene data show CDR1 as SGHDT and CDR2 as YYEEEE. Trimming cost V 2 bases and J 2 bases, with 5 bases left between them. As DNA, the CDR3 is TGTGCCAGCAGCTTCCATCCCTACGAGCAGTACTTC. Protein sequence: CASSFHPYEQYF.